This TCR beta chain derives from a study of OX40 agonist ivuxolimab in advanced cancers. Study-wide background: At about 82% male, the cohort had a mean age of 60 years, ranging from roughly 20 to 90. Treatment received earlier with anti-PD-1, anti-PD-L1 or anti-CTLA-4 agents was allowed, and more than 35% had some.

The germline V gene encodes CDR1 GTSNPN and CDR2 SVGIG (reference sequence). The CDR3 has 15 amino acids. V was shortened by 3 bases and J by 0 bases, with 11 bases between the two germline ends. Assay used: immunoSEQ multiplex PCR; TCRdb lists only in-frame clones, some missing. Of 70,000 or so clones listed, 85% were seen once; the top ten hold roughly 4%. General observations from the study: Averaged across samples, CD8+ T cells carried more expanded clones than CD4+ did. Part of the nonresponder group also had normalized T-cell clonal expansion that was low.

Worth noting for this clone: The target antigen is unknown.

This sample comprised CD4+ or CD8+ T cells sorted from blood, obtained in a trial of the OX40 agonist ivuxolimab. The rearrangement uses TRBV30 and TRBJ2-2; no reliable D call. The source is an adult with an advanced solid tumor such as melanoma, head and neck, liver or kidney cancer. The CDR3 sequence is CAWRSWAANTGELFF. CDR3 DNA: TGTGCCTGGAGGTCGTGGGCCGCGAACACCGGGGAGCTGTTTTTT.